What follows describes a single TCR beta chain. Its target is unknown. Some clones are missing from TCRdb's copy, which holds only in-frame ones; the method was immunoSEQ multiplex PCR. In the table there are about 150,000 clones, 90% of which are singletons. These data originate in a study of T cell responses to AZD1222 COVID-19 vaccine. Study-wide context: Second-dose timings of about 4 or about 12 weeks were pooled. Notes on the study in general: Spike-specific TCR breadth and depth rose after two AZD1222 doses. There were repertoire samples only from the period after the peak T cell response.

There are 18 residues in the CDR3. The germline V gene encodes CDR1 GTSNPN and CDR2 SVGIG (reference sequence). After removal of 2 bases from V and 6 bases from J, the junction contained 20 bases not matched to a gene. This specimen was peripheral blood, taken on day 0 of AZD1222 vaccination. The rearrangement links TRBV30 to TRBJ1-1; 8 bases are a match to TRBD1. The clonotype originates from an adult in good health. CDR3 amino acids: CAWSSPYLYTGQGSEAFF. The DNA for the CDR3 is TGTGCCTGGAGTTCCCCTTACCTTTACACCGGACAGGGATCTGAAGCTTTCTTT.